This paragraph covers one T cell receptor beta chain sequence. The CDR3 loop spans 15 amino acids. V was cut by 0 bases and J by 3 bases, with 10 bases left in between. Germline loops: CDR1 LGHNA, CDR2 YSLEER. This sample was taken from a study of CD8 T cells in Susac syndrome. It was with random hexamers that roughly 0.45 to 1 ug RNA was reverse transcribed. TCRdb reprocessed the immunoSEQ multiplex PCR reads via MiXCR and lists one record per CDR3 protein. Among about 300,000 distinct CDR3 sequences listed, around 89% were seen once. This receptor was identified in a human donor with multiple sclerosis. Sequencing input: CD8+ T cells from PBMCs. The rearrangement joins TRBV4-3 to TRBJ2-3; D might be TRBD2 (6 bases). The CDR3, as DNA: TGCGCCAGCAGCCAAGATCGGAGGGTAACAGATACGCAGTATTTT. The encoded protein is CASSQDRRVTDTQYF.